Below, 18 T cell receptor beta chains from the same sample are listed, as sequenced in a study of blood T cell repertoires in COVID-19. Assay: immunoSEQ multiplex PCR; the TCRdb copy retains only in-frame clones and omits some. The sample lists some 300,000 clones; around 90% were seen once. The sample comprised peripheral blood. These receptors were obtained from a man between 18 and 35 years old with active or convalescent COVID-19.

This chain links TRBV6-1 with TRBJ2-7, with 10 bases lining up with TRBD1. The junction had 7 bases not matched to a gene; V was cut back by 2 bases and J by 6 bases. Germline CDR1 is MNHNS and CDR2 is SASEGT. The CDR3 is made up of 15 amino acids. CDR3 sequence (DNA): TGTGCCAGCAGTGAACTGACAGGGGGCAGGGGCGAGCAGTACTTC. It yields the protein CASSELTGGRGEQYF.

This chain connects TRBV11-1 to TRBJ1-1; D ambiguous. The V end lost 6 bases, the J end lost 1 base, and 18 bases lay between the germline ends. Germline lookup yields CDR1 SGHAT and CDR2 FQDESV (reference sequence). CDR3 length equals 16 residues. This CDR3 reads CASSSVSRGKNTEAFF. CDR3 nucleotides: TGTGCCAGCAGTTCTGTCTCCCGGGGTAAGAACACTGAAGCTTTCTTT.

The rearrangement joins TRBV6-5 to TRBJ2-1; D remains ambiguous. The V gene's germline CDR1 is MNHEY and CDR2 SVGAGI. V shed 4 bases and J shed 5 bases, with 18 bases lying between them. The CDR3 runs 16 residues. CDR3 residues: CASSSSSYSYNNEQFF. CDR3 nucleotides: TGTGCCAGCAGTTCGAGTAGCTATTCCTACAACAATGAGCAGTTCTTC.

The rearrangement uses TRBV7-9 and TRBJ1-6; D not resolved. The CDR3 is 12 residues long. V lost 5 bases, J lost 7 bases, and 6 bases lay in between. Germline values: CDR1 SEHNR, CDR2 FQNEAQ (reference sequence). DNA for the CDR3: TGTGCCAGCAGCGACTCAAATTCACCCCTCCACTTT. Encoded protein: CASSDSNSPLHF.

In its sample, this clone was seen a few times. The CDR3: CASSQGLRSGGPTGELFF. The DNA of the CDR3 is TGCGCCAGCAGCCAAGGACTCCGTAGCGGGGGCCCCACCGGGGAGCTGTTTTTT. The chain employs TRBV4-3 and TRBJ2-2; 9 bases are shared with TRBD2. CDR1 and CDR2 from the germline V gene are LGHNA and YSLEER. CDR3 length equals 18 residues. V shed 1 base and J 4 bases; nucleotides not matched to a gene: 10.

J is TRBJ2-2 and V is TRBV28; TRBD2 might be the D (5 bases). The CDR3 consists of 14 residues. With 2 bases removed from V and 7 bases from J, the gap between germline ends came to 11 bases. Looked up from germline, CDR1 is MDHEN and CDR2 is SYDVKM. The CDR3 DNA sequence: TGTGCCAGCAGTTTAACTAGTTCTAGCGGGGAGCTGTTTTTT. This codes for CASSLTSSSGELFF.

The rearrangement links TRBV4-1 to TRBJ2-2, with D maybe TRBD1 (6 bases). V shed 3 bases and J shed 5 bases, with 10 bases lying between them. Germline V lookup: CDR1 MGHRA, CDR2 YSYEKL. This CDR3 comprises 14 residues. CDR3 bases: TGCGCCAGCAGCCAGAATACAGGGACCGGGGAGCTGTTTTTT. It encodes CASSQNTGTGELFF.

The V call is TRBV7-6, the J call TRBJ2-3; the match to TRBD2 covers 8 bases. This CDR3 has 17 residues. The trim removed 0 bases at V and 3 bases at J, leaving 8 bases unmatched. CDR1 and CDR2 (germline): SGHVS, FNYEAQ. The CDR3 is CASSLAPVGRGTDTQYF. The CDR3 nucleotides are TGTGCCAGCAGCTTAGCGCCGGTCGGGAGGGGGACAGATACGCAGTATTTT.

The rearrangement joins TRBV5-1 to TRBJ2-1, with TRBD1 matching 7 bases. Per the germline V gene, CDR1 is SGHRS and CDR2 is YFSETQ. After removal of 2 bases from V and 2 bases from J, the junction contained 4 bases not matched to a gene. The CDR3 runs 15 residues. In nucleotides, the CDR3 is TGCGCCAGCAGCTTAACCGGGACAGCCTACAATGAGCAGTTCTTC. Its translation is CASSLTGTAYNEQFF. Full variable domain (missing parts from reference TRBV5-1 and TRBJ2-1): KAGVTQTPRYLIKTRGQQVTLSCSPISGHRSVSWYQQTPGQGLQFLFEYFSETQRNKGNFPGRFSGRQFSNSRSEMNVSTLELGDSALYLCASSLTGTAYNEQFFGPGTRLTVL.

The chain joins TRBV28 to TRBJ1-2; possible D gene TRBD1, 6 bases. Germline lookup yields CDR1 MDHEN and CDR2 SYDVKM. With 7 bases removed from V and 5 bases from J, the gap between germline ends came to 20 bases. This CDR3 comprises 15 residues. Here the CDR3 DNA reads TGTGCCAGCACCCCCCCCGGAACAGGGCGGTATGGCTACACCTTC. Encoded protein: CASTPPGTGRYGYTF.

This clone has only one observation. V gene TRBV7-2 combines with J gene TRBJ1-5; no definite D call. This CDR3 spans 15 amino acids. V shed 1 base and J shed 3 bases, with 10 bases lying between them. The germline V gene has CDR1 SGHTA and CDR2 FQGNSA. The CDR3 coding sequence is TGTGCCAGCAGCTTAGGCGGGATCCTCAATCAGCCCCAGCATTTT. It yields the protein CASSLGGILNQPQHF.

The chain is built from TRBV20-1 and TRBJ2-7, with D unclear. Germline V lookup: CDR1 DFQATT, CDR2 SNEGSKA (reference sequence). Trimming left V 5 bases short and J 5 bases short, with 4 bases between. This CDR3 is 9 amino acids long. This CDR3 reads CSAHNEQYF. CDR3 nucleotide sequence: TGCAGTGCTCACAACGAGCAGTACTTC.

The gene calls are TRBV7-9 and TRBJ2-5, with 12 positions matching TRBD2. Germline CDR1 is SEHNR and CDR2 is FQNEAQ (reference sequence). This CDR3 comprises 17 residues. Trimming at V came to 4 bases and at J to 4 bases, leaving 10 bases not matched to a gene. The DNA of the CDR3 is TGTGCCAGCAGCTCCCCCCAACTAGCGGGGGGAGGAGAGACCCAGTACTTC. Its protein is CASSSPQLAGGGETQYF.

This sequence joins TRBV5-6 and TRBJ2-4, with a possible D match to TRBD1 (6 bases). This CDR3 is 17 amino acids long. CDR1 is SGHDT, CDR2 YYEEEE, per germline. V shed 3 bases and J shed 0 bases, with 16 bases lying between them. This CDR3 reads CASSSVGRGLAKNIQYF. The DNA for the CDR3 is TGTGCCAGCAGCTCGGTTGGCAGGGGATTAGCCAAAAACATTCAGTACTTC.

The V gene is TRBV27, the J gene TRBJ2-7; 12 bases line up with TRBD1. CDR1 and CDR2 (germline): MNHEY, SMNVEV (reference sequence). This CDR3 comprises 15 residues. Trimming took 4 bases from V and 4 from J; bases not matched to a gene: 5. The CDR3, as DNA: TGTGCCAGCAGTTCCGGGACAGGGGGCATTTACGAGCAGTACTTC. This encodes CASSSGTGGIYEQYF.

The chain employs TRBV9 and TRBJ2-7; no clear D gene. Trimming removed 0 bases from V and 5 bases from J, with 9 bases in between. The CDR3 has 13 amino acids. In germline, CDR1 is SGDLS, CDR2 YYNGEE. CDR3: CASSVGYFDEQYF. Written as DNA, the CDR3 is TGTGCCAGCAGCGTAGGCTATTTCGACGAGCAGTACTTC.

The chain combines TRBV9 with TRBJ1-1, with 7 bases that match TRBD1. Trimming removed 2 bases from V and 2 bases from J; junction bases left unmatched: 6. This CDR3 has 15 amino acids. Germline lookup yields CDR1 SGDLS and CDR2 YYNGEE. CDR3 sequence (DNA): TGTGCCAGCAGCGTTGACAGGGCGTCTAACACTGAAGCTTTCTTT. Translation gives CASSVDRASNTEAFF.

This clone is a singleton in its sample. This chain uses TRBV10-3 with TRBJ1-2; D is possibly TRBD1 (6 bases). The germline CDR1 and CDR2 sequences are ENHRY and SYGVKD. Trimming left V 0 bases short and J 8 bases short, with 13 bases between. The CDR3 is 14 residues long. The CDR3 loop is CAISESSAGAGYTF. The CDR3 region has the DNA TGTGCCATCAGTGAGTCGTCGGCAGGGGCCGGCTACACCTTC.